These 18 T cell receptor beta chains were sequenced from one sample in a study of T cell responses to AZD1222 COVID-19 vaccine. Profiling relied on immunoSEQ multiplex PCR, and the TCRdb table lists in-frame clones only, not all of them. This table has 90,000 to 150,000 clones, more than 85% appearing once. The specimen was peripheral blood, collected on day 0 of AZD1222 vaccination. The receptors originated from an adult in good health.

The rearrangement links TRBV6-5 to TRBJ1-1; no clear D gene. CDR1 MNHEY and CDR2 SVGAGI come from the germline V gene. This CDR3 contains 13 residues. Trimming took off 8 bases at V and 1 base at J, with 11 bases between the two ends. CDR3 sequence: CASPYEGNTEAFF. In DNA, the CDR3 is TGTGCCAGCCCCTACGAGGGGAACACTGAAGCTTTCTTT.

The V and J genes are TRBV6-5 and TRBJ1-5; maybe TRBD1 (5 bases). The V end lost 8 bases, the J end lost 0 bases, and 11 bases lay between the germline ends. Germline V gene data show CDR1 as MNHEY and CDR2 as SVGAGI. The CDR3 has 14 amino acids. The CDR3 reads CASGGEYSNQPQHF. For the CDR3, the DNA is TGTGCCAGCGGGGGGGAGTATAGCAATCAGCCCCAGCATTTT.

In its sample, this clone was seen once. This chain joins TRBV6-6 and TRBJ1-5; 11 bases line up with TRBD1. The CDR3 is 16 amino acids. Germline V gene sequence: CDR1 MNHNY, CDR2 SVGAGI (reference sequence). V shed 6 bases and J 10 bases; nucleotides not matched to a gene: 14. CDR3 DNA sequence: TGTGCCAGCAGCACATTCTCCGGGACAGGGGGGATTCCCCAGCATTTT. Its translation is CASSTFSGTGGIPQHF.

This rearrangement joins TRBV10-3 to TRBJ1-1; D perhaps matches TRBD1 (5 bases). The germline V gene encodes CDR1 ENHRY and CDR2 SYGVKD. The CDR3 extends over 13 amino acids. Trimming left V 10 bases short and J 1 base short, with 13 bases between. CDR3 sequence: CATEGLQNTEAFF. As DNA, the CDR3 is TGTGCCACCGAGGGACTCCAGAACACTGAAGCTTTCTTT.

The V call is TRBV5-6, the J call TRBJ2-1, with TRBD2 identical over 16 bases. The length of the CDR3 is 18 residues. The junction had 7 bases not matched to a gene; V was cut back by 3 bases and J by 4 bases. Germline CDR1 and CDR2: SGHDT and YYEEEE. The chain's CDR3 is CASSSDGTSGGVYNEQFF. In DNA, the CDR3 is TGTGCCAGCAGCTCAGACGGGACTAGCGGGGGGGTGTACAATGAGCAGTTCTTC.

Only one count was recorded for this clone. The CDR3 reads CASRQDRGTNEKLFF. CDR3 nucleotide sequence: TGTGCCAGCAGACAGGACAGGGGAACTAATGAAAAACTGTTTTTT. V gene TRBV21-1 combines with J gene TRBJ1-4; the DNA was not compared with TRBD1, the D call given in the table. TRBV21-1 is shown as a pseudogene. This CDR3 is built from 15 residues.

This chain joins TRBV5-1 and TRBJ2-1, with 10 bases matching TRBD2. The CDR3 spans 15 residues. V shed 1 base, J shed 8 bases, and the junction held 6 bases outside the gene matches. Germline values: CDR1 SGHRS, CDR2 YFSETQ. The DNA of the CDR3 is TGCGCCAGCAGCTTGAGGGTAGCGGGAGGTGATGAGCAGTTCTTC. It specifies CASSLRVAGGDEQFF.

This clone was counted only a few times. CDR3: CSVEGLGQGGADTQYF. CDR3 nucleotides: TGCAGCGTTGAAGGTCTGGGACAGGGGGGTGCAGATACGCAGTATTTT. The chain uses TRBV29-1 and TRBJ2-3; 11 nucleotides line up with TRBD1. Trimming cost V 1 base and J 4 bases; bases outside gene matches: 7. The CDR3 consists of 16 residues. Germline V CDR1 and CDR2: SQVTM, ANQGSEA.

This clone was seen only once. The V and J genes are TRBV9 and TRBJ2-6, with unresolved D. Trimming removed 0 bases from V and 0 bases from J, with 10 bases in between. The CDR3 loop spans 17 amino acids. From germline, CDR1 is SGDLS and CDR2 YYNGEE. CDR3 nucleotide sequence: TGTGCCAGCAGCGTAGTGCCCGGTTCCTCTGGGGCCAACGTCCTGACTTTC. Translation gives CASSVVPGSSGANVLTF.

J is TRBJ2-3 and V is TRBV5-4, with TRBD2 as a possible D gene (6 bases). CDR1 SGHNT and CDR2 YYREEE come from the germline V gene (reference sequence). This CDR3 spans 15 amino acids. V shed 0 bases and J shed 5 bases, with 13 bases lying between them. In nucleotides, the CDR3 is TGTGCCAGCAGCTTGGACTTGCGGGGAATAGATACGCAGTATTTT. It translates to CASSLDLRGIDTQYF.

The V call is TRBV5-4, the J call TRBJ2-7; weak D call: TRBD1 (7 bases). The V gene lost 3 bases and the J gene lost 7 bases, with 14 bases spanning the gap. This CDR3 contains 13 residues. Germline CDR1 reads SGHNT; CDR2 reads YYREEE (reference sequence). Written as DNA, the CDR3 is TGTGCCAGCAGCTGGCAGGGGGGTTCGGAGCAGTACTTC. Its translation: CASSWQGGSEQYF.

J is TRBJ2-7 and V is TRBV6-6; 9 bases map to TRBD1. V lost 6 bases and J lost 2; bases outside the gene matches: 5. The CDR3 has 14 amino acids. CDR1 and CDR2 from the germline V gene are MNHNY and SVGAGI (reference sequence). CDR3 sequence (DNA): TGTGCCAGCAGCGCGGGACAGGGAACCTACGAGCAGTACTTC. Its translation: CASSAGQGTYEQYF.

The table lists this clone with a count of one. In nucleotides, the CDR3 is TGCAGTGCTAGTTCAGGACAAGAGGGGGCTTTCTTT. Encoded protein: CSASSGQEGAFF. V is TRBV20-1 and J is TRBJ1-1, with TRBD1 as a possible D gene (5 bases). From germline, CDR1 is DFQATT and CDR2 SNEGSKA (reference sequence). The CDR3 has 12 residues. Trimming removed 3 bases from V and 11 bases from J, with 16 bases in between.

The V gene is TRBV6-4, the J gene TRBJ2-5; D may correspond to TRBD1 or TRBD2 (5 bases each). Germline CDR1 and CDR2: MRHNA and SNTAGT. The CDR3 has 14 residues. Trimming took off 1 base at V and 7 bases at J, with 13 bases between the two ends. The CDR3 bases are TGTGCCAGCAGTGACTTAGCTGGGGACGGGACCCAGTACTTC. Translation gives CASSDLAGDGTQYF.

The chain combines TRBV6-6 with TRBJ1-1; D is undetermined. Trimming shortened V by 6 bases and J by 3 bases, and 17 bases separated the two germline ends. Germline V gene data show CDR1 as MNHNY and CDR2 as SVGAGI (reference sequence). This CDR3 comprises 15 residues. DNA for the CDR3: TGTGCCAGCAGCTCGGTTCCCAATCGGGACACTGAAGCTTTCTTT. It yields the protein CASSSVPNRDTEAFF.

The gene calls are TRBV27 and TRBJ2-7, with 7 positions matching TRBD1. The CDR3 totals 15 residues. V shed 1 base and J 0 bases; nucleotides not matched to a gene: 3. In germline, CDR1 is MNHEY, CDR2 SMNVEV (reference sequence). DNA of the CDR3: TGTGCCAGCAGTTTATGGACAGGTCCCTCCTACGAGCAGTACTTC. This translates into CASSLWTGPSYEQYF.

The rearrangement links TRBV18 to TRBJ2-1; a possible D gene is TRBD2 (5 bases). Looked up from germline, CDR1 is KGHSH and CDR2 is LQKENI. The CDR3 is made up of 15 amino acids. V was trimmed by 2 bases and J by 1 base, leaving 9 bases between them. The CDR3 bases are TGTGCCAGCTCACCAGAGAGGGATTCCTACAATGAGCAGTTCTTC. Protein: CASSPERDSYNEQFF.

The genes are TRBV9 and TRBJ1-6; D is ambiguous. Germline values: CDR1 SGDLS, CDR2 YYNGEE. Trimming left V 3 bases short and J 16 bases short, with 20 bases between. This CDR3 has 14 residues. CDR3 nucleotide sequence: TGTGCCAGCAGCGCCAATAGAGGCGGCAAGAGGCTCCACTTT. This codes for CASSANRGGKRLHF.